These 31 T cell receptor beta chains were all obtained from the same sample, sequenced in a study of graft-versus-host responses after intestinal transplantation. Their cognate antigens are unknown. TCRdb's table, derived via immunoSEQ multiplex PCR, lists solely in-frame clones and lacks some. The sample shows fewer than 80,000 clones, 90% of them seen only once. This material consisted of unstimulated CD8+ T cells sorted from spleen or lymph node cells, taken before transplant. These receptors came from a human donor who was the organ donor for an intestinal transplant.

CDR3 in DNA: TGTGCCAGCAGCGTCTCGACAGGGAATCAGCCCCAGCATTTT. It is translated as CASSVSTGNQPQHF. This chain joins TRBV9 and TRBJ1-5; TRBD1 matches at 7 bases. Germline values: CDR1 SGDLS, CDR2 YYNGEE. This CDR3 contains 14 residues. Trimming cost V 2 bases and J 4 bases; bases outside gene matches: 3.

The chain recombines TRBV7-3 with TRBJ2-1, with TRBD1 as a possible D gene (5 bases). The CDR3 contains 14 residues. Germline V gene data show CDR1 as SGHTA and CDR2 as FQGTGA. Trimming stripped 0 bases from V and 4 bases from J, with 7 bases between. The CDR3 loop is CASSLTAGYNEQFF. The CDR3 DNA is TGTGCCAGCAGCTTAACGGCAGGGTACAATGAGCAGTTCTTC.

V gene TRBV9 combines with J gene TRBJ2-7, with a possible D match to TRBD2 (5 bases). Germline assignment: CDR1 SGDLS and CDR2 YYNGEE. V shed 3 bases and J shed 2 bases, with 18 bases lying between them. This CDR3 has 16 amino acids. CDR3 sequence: CASSGHDGIPTYEQYF. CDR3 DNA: TGTGCCAGCAGCGGACACGACGGGATCCCCACCTACGAGCAGTACTTC.

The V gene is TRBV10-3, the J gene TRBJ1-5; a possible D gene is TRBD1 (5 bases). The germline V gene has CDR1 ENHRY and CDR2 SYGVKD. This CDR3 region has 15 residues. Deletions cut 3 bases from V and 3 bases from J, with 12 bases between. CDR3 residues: CAISDRRGYNQPQHF. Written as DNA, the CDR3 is TGTGCCATCAGTGACCGCCGGGGGTACAATCAGCCCCAGCATTTT.

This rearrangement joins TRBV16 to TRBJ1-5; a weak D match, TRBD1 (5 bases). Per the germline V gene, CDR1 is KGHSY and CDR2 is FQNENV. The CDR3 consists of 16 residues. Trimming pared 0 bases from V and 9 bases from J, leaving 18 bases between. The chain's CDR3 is CASSQSGPLIRWPQHF. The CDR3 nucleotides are TGTGCCAGCAGCCAATCGGGGCCTCTAATAAGGTGGCCCCAGCATTTT.

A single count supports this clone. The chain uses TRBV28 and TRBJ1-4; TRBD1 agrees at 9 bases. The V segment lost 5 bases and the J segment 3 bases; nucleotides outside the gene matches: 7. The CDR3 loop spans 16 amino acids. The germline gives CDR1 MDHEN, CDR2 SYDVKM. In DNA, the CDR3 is TGTGCCAGCAGTCTACAGGGGGCTGGAGCTAATGAAAAACTGTTTTTT. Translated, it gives CASSLQGAGANEKLFF. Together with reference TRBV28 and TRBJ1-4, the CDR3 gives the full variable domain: DVKVTQSSRYLVKRTGEKVFLECVQDMDHENMFWYRQDPGLGLRLIYFSYDVKMKEKGDIPEGYSVSREKKERFSLILESASTNQTSMYLCASSLQGAGANEKLFFGSGTQLSVL.

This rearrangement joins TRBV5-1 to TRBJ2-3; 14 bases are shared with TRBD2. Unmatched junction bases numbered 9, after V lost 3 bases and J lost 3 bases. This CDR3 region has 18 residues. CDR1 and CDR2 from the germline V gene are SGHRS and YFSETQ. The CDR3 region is CASSSGLAGEVSTDTQYF. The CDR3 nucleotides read TGCGCCAGCAGCTCGGGACTAGCGGGAGAGGTTTCTACAGATACGCAGTATTTT.

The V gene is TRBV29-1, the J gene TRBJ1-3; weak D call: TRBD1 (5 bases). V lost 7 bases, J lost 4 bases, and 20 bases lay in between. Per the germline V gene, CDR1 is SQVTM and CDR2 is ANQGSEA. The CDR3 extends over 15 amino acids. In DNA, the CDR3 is TGCAGCGCTCTCTCGGCTATGGACATCGGAAACACCATATATTTT. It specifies CSALSAMDIGNTIYF.

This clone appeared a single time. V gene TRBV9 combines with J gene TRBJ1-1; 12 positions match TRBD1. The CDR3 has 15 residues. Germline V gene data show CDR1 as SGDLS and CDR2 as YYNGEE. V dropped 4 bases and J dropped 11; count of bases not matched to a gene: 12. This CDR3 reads CASSPGTGGGGGAFF. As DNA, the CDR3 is TGTGCCAGCAGCCCCGGGACAGGGGGCGGGGGAGGTGCTTTCTTT.

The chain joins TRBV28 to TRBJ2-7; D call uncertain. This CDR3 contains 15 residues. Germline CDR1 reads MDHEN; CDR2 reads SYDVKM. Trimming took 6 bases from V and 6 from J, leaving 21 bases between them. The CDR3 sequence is CASRFTPVAGAEQYF. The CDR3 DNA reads TGTGCCAGCAGATTTACGCCTGTAGCCGGCGCCGAGCAGTACTTC.

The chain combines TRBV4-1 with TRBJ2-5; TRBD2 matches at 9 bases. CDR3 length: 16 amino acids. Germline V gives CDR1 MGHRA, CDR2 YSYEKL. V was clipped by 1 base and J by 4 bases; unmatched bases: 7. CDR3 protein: CASSQAALAGSETQYF. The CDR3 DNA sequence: TGCGCCAGCAGCCAAGCCGCGCTAGCGGGATCAGAGACCCAGTACTTC.

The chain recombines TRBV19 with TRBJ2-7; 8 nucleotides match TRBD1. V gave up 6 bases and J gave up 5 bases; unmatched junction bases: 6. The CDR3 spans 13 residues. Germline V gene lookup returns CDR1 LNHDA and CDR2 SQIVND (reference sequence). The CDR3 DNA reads TGTGCCAGTAGCCACGCAGGGGGCGACGAGCAGTACTTC. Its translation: CASSHAGGDEQYF.

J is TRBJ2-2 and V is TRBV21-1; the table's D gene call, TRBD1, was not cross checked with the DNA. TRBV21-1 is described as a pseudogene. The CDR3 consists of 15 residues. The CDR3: CASSPDREETGELFF. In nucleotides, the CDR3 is TGTGCCAGCAGCCCGGACAGGGAGGAAACCGGGGAGCTGTTTTTT.

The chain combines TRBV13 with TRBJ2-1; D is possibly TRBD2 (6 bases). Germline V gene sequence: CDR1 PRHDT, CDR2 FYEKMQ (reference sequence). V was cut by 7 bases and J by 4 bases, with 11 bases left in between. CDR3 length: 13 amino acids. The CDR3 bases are TGTGCCAGCACGCTTGGGAGGTACAATGAGCAGTTCTTC. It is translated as CASTLGRYNEQFF.

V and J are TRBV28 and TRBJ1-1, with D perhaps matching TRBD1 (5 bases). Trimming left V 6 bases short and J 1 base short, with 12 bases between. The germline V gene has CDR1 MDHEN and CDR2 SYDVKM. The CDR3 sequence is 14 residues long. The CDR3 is CASSWGRENTEAFF. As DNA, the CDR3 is TGTGCCAGCAGCTGGGGCAGGGAGAACACTGAAGCTTTCTTT.

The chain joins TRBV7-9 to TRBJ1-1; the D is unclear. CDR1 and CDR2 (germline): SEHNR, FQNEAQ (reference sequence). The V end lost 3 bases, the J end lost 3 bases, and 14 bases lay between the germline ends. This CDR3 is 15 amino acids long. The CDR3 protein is CASSFGSGVDTEAFF. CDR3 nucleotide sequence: TGTGCCAGCAGCTTTGGTTCAGGTGTCGACACTGAAGCTTTCTTT.

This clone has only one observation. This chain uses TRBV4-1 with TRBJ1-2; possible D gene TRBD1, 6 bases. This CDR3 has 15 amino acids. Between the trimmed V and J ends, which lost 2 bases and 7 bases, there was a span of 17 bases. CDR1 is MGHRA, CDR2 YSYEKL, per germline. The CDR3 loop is CASSQRVWTVFGYTF. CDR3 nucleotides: TGCGCCAGCAGCCAAAGAGTATGGACAGTTTTTGGCTACACCTTC.

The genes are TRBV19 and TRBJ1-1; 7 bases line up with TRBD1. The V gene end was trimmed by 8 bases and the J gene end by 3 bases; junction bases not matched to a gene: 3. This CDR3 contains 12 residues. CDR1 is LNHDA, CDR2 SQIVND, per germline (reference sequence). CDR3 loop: CASQGVDTEAFF. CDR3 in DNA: TGTGCCAGTCAGGGGGTGGACACTGAAGCTTTCTTT. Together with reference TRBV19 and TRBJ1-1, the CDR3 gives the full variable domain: DGGITQSPKYLFRKEGQNVTLSCEQNLNHDAMYWYRQDPGQGLRLIYYSQIVNDFQKGDIAEGYSVSREKKESFPLTVTSAQKNPTAFYLCASQGVDTEAFFGQGTRLTVV.

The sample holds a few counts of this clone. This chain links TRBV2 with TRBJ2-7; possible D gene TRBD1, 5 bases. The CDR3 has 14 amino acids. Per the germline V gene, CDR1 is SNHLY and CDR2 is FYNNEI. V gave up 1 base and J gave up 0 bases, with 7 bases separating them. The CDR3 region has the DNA TGTGCCAGCAGTGAAGGCAGGGTCTCCTACGAGCAGTACTTC. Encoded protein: CASSEGRVSYEQYF.

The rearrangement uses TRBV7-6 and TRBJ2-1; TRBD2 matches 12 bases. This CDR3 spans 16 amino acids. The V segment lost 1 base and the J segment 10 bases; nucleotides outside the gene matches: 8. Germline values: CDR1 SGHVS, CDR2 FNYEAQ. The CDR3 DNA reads TGTGCCAGCAGCTTAGATCCTAGCGGGAGGGCTCAGGAGCAGTTCTTC. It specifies CASSLDPSGRAQEQFF. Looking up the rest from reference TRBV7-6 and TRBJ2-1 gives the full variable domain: GAGVSQSPRYKVTKRGQDVALRCDPISGHVSLYWYRQALGQGPEFLTYFNYEAQQDKSGLPNDRFSAERPEGSISTLTIQRTEQRDSAMYRCASSLDPSGRAQEQFFGPGTRLTVL.

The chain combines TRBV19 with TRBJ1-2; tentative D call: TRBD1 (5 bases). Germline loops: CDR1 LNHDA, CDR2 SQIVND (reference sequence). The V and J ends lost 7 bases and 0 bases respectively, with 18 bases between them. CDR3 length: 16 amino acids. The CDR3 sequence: CASTNRADIANYGYTF. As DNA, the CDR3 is TGTGCCAGTACCAACCGGGCGGACATAGCTAACTATGGCTACACCTTC.

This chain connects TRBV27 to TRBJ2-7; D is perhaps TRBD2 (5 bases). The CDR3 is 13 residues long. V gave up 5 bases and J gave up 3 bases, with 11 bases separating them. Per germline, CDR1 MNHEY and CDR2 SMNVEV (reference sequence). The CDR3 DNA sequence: TGTGCCAGCAGTGCGTCCCGGGGCTACGAGCAGTACTTC. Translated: CASSASRGYEQYF.

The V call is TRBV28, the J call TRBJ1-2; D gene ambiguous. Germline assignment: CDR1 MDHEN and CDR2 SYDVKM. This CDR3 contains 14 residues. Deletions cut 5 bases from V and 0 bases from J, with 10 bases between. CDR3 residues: CASSPTSTNYGYTF. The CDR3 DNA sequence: TGTGCCAGCAGTCCGACATCTACTAACTATGGCTACACCTTC.

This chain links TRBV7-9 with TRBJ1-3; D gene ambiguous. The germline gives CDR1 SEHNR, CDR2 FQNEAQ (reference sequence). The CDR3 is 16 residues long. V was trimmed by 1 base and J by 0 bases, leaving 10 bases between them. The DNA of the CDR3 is TGTGCCAGCAGCTTAGGGGCGTCTCTCTCTGGAAACACCATATATTTT. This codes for CASSLGASLSGNTIYF. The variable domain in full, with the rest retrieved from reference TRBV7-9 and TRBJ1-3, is DTGVSQNPRHKITKRGQNVTFRCDPISEHNRLYWYRQTLGQGPEFLTYFQNEAQLEKSRLLSDRFSAERPKGSFSTLEIQRTEQGDSAMYLCASSLGASLSGNTIYFGEGSWLTVV.

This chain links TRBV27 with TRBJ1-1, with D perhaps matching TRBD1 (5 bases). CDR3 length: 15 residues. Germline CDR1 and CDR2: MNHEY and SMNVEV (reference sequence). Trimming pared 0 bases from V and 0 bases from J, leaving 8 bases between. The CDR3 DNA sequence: TGTGCCAGCAGTTTATCGCCAGGGATGAACACTGAAGCTTTCTTT. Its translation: CASSLSPGMNTEAFF.

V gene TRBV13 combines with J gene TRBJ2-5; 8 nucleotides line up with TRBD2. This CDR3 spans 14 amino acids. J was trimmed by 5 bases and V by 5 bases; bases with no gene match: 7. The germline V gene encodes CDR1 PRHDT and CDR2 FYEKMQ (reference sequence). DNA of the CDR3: TGTGCCAGCAGCACGATTAGCGGGACGGAGACCCAGTACTTC. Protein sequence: CASSTISGTETQYF. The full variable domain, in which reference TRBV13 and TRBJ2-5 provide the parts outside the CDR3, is AAGVIQSPRHLIKEKRETATLKCYPIPRHDTVYWYQQGPGQDPQFLISFYEKMQSDKGSIPDRFSAQQFSDYHSELNMSSLELGDSALYFCASSTISGTETQYFGPGTRLLVL.

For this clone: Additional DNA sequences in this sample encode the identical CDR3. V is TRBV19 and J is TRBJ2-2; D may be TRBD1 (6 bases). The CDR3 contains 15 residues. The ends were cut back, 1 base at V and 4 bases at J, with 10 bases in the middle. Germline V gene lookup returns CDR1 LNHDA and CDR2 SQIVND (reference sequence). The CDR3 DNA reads TGTGCCAGTAGTATAGGGGGGCGCGGCACCGGGGAGCTGTTTTTT. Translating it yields CASSIGGRGTGELFF.

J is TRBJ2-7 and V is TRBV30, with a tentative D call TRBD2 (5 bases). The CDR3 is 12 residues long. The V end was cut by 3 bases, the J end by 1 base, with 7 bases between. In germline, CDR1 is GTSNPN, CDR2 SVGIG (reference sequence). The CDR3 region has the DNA TGTGCCTGGAGCGGCGGGTCCTACGAGCAGTACTTC. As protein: CAWSGGSYEQYF.

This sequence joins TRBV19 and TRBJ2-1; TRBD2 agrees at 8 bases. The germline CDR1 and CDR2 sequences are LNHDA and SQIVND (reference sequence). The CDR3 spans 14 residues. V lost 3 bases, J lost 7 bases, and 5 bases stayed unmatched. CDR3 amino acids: CASSMREALNEQFF. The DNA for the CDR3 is TGTGCCAGTAGTATGCGGGAGGCCCTTAATGAGCAGTTCTTC.

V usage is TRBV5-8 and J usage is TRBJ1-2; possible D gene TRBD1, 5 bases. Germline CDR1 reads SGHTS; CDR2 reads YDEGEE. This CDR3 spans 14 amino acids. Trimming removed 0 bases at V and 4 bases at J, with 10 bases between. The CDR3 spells CASSLAGDSYGYTF. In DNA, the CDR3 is TGTGCCAGCAGCTTGGCCGGAGACAGCTATGGCTACACCTTC.

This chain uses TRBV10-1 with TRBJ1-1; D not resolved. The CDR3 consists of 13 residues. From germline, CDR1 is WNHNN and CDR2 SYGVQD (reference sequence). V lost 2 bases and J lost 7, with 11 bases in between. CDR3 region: CASSEIGRDEAFF. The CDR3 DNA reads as TGCGCCAGCAGTGAGATTGGACGGGATGAAGCTTTCTTT.